This T cell receptor beta chain came from a study of cytomegalovirus exposure and HLA in healthy donors. Overall study results and limits: Later, an analysis found that common viral pathogens appeared to be linked with several of the most significant clusters.

Amplification used 60 Vbeta primers and 13 Jbeta primers. The data were produced by immunoSEQ multiplex PCR, yet TCRdb's version contains in-frame clones alone and is incomplete. Here the sample spans under 200,000 clones, approximately 80% being singletons. From germline, CDR1 is SGHTA and CDR2 FQGNSA. The CDR3 runs 15 residues. Losses at the gene ends were 1 base for V and 5 bases for J; bases not matched to a gene: 6. As regards this clone: Its matching antigen is unknown.

The TCR was taken from a woman between 50 and 59 years old in good health and CMV-seronegative. The chain recombines TRBV7-2 with TRBJ2-5; TRBD1 aligns across 8 bases. The specimen was PBMCs. The CDR3 protein is CASSLDQGAWETQYF. CDR3 coding DNA: TGTGCCAGCAGCTTAGACCAGGGGGCTTGGGAGACCCAGTACTTC.